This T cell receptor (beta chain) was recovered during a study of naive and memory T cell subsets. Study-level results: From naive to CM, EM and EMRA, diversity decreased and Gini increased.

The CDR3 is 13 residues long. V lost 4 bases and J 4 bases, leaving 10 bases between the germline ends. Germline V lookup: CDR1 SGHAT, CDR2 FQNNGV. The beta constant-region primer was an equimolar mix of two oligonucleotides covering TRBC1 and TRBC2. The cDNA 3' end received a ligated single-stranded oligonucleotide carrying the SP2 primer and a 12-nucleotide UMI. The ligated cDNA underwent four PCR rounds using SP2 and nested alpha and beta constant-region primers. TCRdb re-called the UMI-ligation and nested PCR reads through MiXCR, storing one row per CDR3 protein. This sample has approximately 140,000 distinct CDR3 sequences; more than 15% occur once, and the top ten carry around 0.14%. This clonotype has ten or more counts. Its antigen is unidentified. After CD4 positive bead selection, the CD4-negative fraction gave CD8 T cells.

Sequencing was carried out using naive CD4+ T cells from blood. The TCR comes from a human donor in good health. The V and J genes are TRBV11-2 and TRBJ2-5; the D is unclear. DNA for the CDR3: TGTGCCAGCAGCTCGAGGATTAGAGAGACCCAGTACTTC. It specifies CASSSRIRETQYF.